This T cell receptor (beta chain) was retrieved from a study of OX40 agonist ivuxolimab in advanced cancers. The overall study: Participants, approximately 81% male, averaged around 64 years of age, ranging from roughly 23 to 80. Study-wide results and limits: Both blood CD4+ and CD8+ T cells showed clonal growth by week 6 at 0.1 to 3.0 mg/kg. CD8+ T cells averaged more expanded clones than CD4+.

This clone was seen only a few times. Its antigen remains unknown. This table comes from immunoSEQ multiplex PCR, and its TCRdb copy is limited to in-frame clones, with some not included. The repertoire holds over 70,000 clones, with approximately 91% as singletons. V gave up 7 bases and J gave up 6 bases; unmatched junction bases: 10. The germline CDR1 and CDR2 sequences are MDHEN and SYDVKM. The CDR3 runs to 16 residues. The sequence was obtained from an adult with an advanced solid tumor such as melanoma, head and neck, liver or kidney cancer. The chain is built from TRBV28 and TRBJ1-5; 12 nucleotides line up with TRBD1. The sequencing here drew on CD4+ or CD8+ T cells sorted from blood, taken in a trial of the OX40 agonist ivuxolimab. CDR3 loop: CASTVLGTGGIQPQHF. The CDR3 nucleotides read TGTGCCAGCACCGTTCTTGGGACAGGGGGCATTCAGCCCCAGCATTTT.